The 30 T cell receptor beta chains below all came from one sample that was sequenced in a study of blood T cell repertoires in COVID-19. Here immunoSEQ multiplex PCR was the method, and the copy in TCRdb shows in-frame clones only, minus some. This repertoire shows 150,000 or so clones, approximately 80% found once; its top ten account for about 3.4%. Sequences were obtained from PBMCs or T cells enriched from blood (not recorded which). The receptors stem from a woman in her sixties or seventies who had recovered from COVID-19.

V and J are TRBV28 and TRBJ1-2; D is unresolved. V was cut by 6 bases and J by 6 bases, with 17 bases left in between. Germline CDR1 MDHEN, CDR2 SYDVKM. This CDR3 is built from 14 residues. The CDR3 loop is CASSVGSPEDGYTF. DNA for the CDR3: TGTGCCAGCAGCGTAGGATCCCCGGAGGATGGCTACACCTTC.

The chain joins TRBV9 to TRBJ1-3; 7 nucleotides match TRBD1. This CDR3 is built from 15 residues. V was pared by 3 bases and J by 0 bases, with 3 bases of the junction left unmatched. The germline CDR1 and CDR2 sequences are SGDLS and YYNGEE. CDR3 sequence reads: CASSANRGSGNTIYF. CDR3 DNA: TGTGCCAGCAGCGCCAACAGGGGCTCTGGAAACACCATATATTTT. The whole variable domain, remainder taken from reference TRBV9 and TRBJ1-3, is DSGVTQTPKHLITATGQRVTLRCSPRSGDLSVYWYQQSLDQGLQFLIQYYNGEERAKGNILERFSAQQFPDLHSELNLSSLELGDSALYFCASSANRGSGNTIYFGEGSWLTVV.

CDR3 DNA: TGTGCCAGCAGTCCCCAGAAAAGGCAGTTCTTC. This gives the protein CASSPQKRQFF. The chain couples TRBV12-3 or TRBV12-4 to TRBJ2-1; the D is unclear. The CDR3 covers 11 residues. Trimming left V 5 bases short and J 12 bases short, with 11 bases between.

This clone was seen a few times. The chain combines TRBV28 with TRBJ1-6, with 11 nucleotides matching TRBD1. V gave up 1 base and J gave up 9 bases; unmatched junction bases: 8. Germline CDR1 is MDHEN and CDR2 is SYDVKM. The CDR3 extends over 17 amino acids. For the CDR3, the DNA is TGTGCCAGCAGTTTATCCGGGACAGGGGGATATGGTTCACCCCTCCACTTT. Translation: CASSLSGTGGYGSPLHF.

This chain uses TRBV7-3 with TRBJ2-1; 9 bases fit TRBD2. Germline CDR1 SGHTA, CDR2 FQGTGA. The CDR3 extends over 15 amino acids. After removal of 2 bases from V and 7 bases from J, the junction contained 6 bases not matched to a gene. CDR3 sequence (DNA): TGTGCCAGCAGCTTAGGTAGCGGGGGAGGGAATGAGCAGTTCTTC. Its protein product is CASSLGSGGGNEQFF.

This chain links TRBV27 with TRBJ2-1; no reliable D call. The CDR3 sequence is 13 residues long. The V gene lost 0 bases and the J gene lost 4 bases, with 4 bases spanning the gap. The germline V gene has CDR1 MNHEY and CDR2 SMNVEV (reference sequence). CDR3 loop: CASSLSTYNEQFF. As DNA, the CDR3 is TGTGCCAGCAGTTTATCCACATACAATGAGCAGTTCTTC.

The chain carries TRBV5-4 and TRBJ1-4; tentatively, D is TRBD1 (5 bases). Germline V CDR1 and CDR2: SGHNT, YYREEE (reference sequence). The CDR3 is 14 amino acids. Trimming took 2 bases from V and 7 from J, leaving 12 bases between them. The CDR3 loop is CASSFGGGREKLFF. CDR3 nucleotide sequence: TGTGCCAGCAGCTTTGGCGGGGGTCGTGAAAAACTGTTTTTT. The variable domain in full, with the rest retrieved from reference TRBV5-4 and TRBJ1-4, is ETGVTQSPTHLIKTRGQQVTLRCSSQSGHNTVSWYQQALGQGPQFIFQYYREEENGRGNFPPRFSGLQFPNYSSELNVNALELDDSALYLCASSFGGGREKLFFGSGTQLSVL.

V and J are TRBV30 and TRBJ1-5; no reliable D call. In germline, CDR1 is GTSNPN, CDR2 SVGIG (reference sequence). This CDR3 region has 13 residues. Trimming removed 3 bases from V and 0 bases from J, with 6 bases in between. The CDR3 DNA is TGTGCCTGGAGCATCGGTAGCAATCAGCCCCAGCATTTT. This codes for CAWSIGSNQPQHF.

V is TRBV29-1 and J is TRBJ1-2; 7 nucleotides align to TRBD1. This CDR3 comprises 14 residues. V lost 0 bases to trimming and J lost 1 base; unmatched junction nucleotides: 2. Germline CDR1 is SQVTM and CDR2 is ANQGSEA. CDR3 nucleotide sequence: TGCAGCGTTGAAGAAGGGGGCAGTAACTATGGCTACACCTTC. It encodes CSVEEGGSNYGYTF.

The chain employs TRBV5-6 and TRBJ2-3, with TRBD2 matching over 10 bases. CDR1 SGHDT and CDR2 YYEEEE come from the germline V gene. The V and J ends lost 0 bases and 2 bases, in that order; junction bases with no gene match: 3. This CDR3 region has 16 residues. The CDR3 coding sequence is TGTGCCAGCAGCTTGGCACTAGCGGGGTACACAGATACGCAGTATTTT. As protein: CASSLALAGYTDTQYF.

The chain joins TRBV19 to TRBJ1-6; TRBD1 aligns across 8 bases. Per the germline V gene, CDR1 is LNHDA and CDR2 is SQIVND (reference sequence). The J segment lost 5 bases and the V segment lost 4 bases, leaving 4 bases of the junction unmatched. The CDR3 has 15 residues. CDR3 nucleotides: TGTGCCAGTAGTAGATTGACAGGGGATAATTCACCCCTCCACTTT. Its protein is CASSRLTGDNSPLHF.

The V and J genes are TRBV13 and TRBJ2-1, with a possible D match to TRBD1 (6 bases). Trimming took 5 bases from V and 0 from J, leaving 14 bases between them. CDR3 length equals 16 residues. Germline CDR1 reads PRHDT; CDR2 reads FYEKMQ (reference sequence). The CDR3 DNA reads as TGTGCCAGCAGCCGTGGGGGCAGGAGCTCCTACAATGAGCAGTTCTTC. Its translation: CASSRGGRSSYNEQFF. The variable domain in full, completed from reference TRBV13 and TRBJ2-1, reads AAGVIQSPRHLIKEKRETATLKCYPIPRHDTVYWYQQGPGQDPQFLISFYEKMQSDKGSIPDRFSAQQFSDYHSELNMSSLELGDSALYFCASSRGGRSSYNEQFFGPGTRLTVL.

The chain recombines TRBV5-1 with TRBJ1-4; D may be TRBD1 (6 bases). The V end lost 5 bases, the J end lost 2 bases, and 19 bases lay between the germline ends. This CDR3 is built from 17 residues. Germline loops: CDR1 SGHRS, CDR2 YFSETQ. In DNA, the CDR3 is TGCGCCAGCAGAGGGAAAACAGGGCCTGAGACTAATGAAAAACTGTTTTTT. Translation gives CASRGKTGPETNEKLFF.

The chain employs TRBV5-4 and TRBJ1-1; the D gene is possibly TRBD1 (6 bases). This CDR3 spans 14 amino acids. Germline V gene data show CDR1 as SGHNT and CDR2 as YYREEE (reference sequence). V was trimmed by 5 bases and J by 2 bases, leaving 13 bases between them. As DNA, the CDR3 is TGTGCCAGCAGACCGGGACAAGTAAACACTGAAGCTTTCTTT. Protein product: CASRPGQVNTEAFF.

The rearrangement links TRBV13 to TRBJ2-4; D unclear. The CDR3 sequence is 14 residues long. Germline V CDR1 and CDR2: PRHDT, FYEKMQ (reference sequence). V shed 5 bases and J shed 0 bases, with 8 bases lying between them. The CDR3 DNA follows: TGTGCCAGCAGCGTACAGATAGCCAAAAACATTCAGTACTTC. It encodes CASSVQIAKNIQYF.

The chain links TRBV19 to TRBJ2-7, with 10 bases that match TRBD1. Germline-derived CDR1 and CDR2 are LNHDA and SQIVND (reference sequence). The ends lost 4 bases at V and 3 bases at J; junction bases unmatched: 6. The CDR3 extends over 15 amino acids. CDR3 loop: CASSNPGQGLYEQYF. The CDR3 DNA is TGTGCCAGTAGTAACCCGGGACAGGGGCTCTACGAGCAGTACTTC.

The chain employs TRBV15 and TRBJ2-7, with TRBD1 as a possible D gene (5 bases). V dropped 3 bases and J dropped 0 bases, with 15 bases sitting between them. This CDR3 has 16 amino acids. CDR1 is LNHNV, CDR2 YYDKDF, per germline (reference sequence). The CDR3 bases are TGTGCCACCAGCAGGGGGCTGTATGCGGACTCCTACGAGCAGTACTTC. This gives the protein CATSRGLYADSYEQYF.

The chain joins TRBV28 to TRBJ2-3; no reliable D call. The germline V gene has CDR1 MDHEN and CDR2 SYDVKM. This CDR3 has 13 residues. V lost 5 bases and J lost 4, with 10 bases in between. The CDR3 region is CASSPPSPDTQYF. The CDR3 bases are TGTGCCAGCAGTCCCCCGTCTCCAGATACGCAGTATTTT.

The chain's CDR3 is CASSEGARGGEQYF. The CDR3 DNA sequence: TGTGCCAGCAGTGAGGGGGCGAGGGGGGGCGAGCAGTACTTC. The chain is built from TRBV2 and TRBJ2-7, with D perhaps TRBD2 (7 bases). This CDR3 comprises 14 residues. Germline V CDR1 and CDR2: SNHLY, FYNNEI. Trimming took off 3 bases at V and 6 bases at J, with 15 bases between the two ends.

The chain uses TRBV7-9 and TRBJ1-1, with D tentatively TRBD1 (6 bases). Germline CDR1 SEHNR, CDR2 FQNEAQ (reference sequence). This CDR3 has 13 amino acids. Trimming cost V 6 bases and J 1 base, with 9 bases left between them. For the CDR3, the DNA is TGTGCCAGCAGGGCACAGGGGAACACTGAAGCTTTCTTT. Protein: CASRAQGNTEAFF.

Of note for this clone: One end of the junction does not line up with germline, which may come from a read error. The chain recombines TRBV11-2 with TRBJ2-7; D possibly corresponds to TRBD2 (6 bases). The length of the CDR3 is 15 residues. Per the germline V gene, CDR1 is SGHAT and CDR2 is FQNNGV. The CDR3 coding sequence is TGTGCCAGCAGCCTAGAGGGGACTCCGACCTACGAGCAGTACTTC. Translated, it gives CASSLEGTPTYEQYF.

V and J are TRBV19 and TRBJ1-1; no clear D. V lost 7 bases and J lost 1, with 19 bases in between. Germline assignment: CDR1 LNHDA and CDR2 SQIVND (reference sequence). The CDR3 sequence is 16 residues long. The DNA of the CDR3 is TGTGCCAGTATTCCAACAGCCAGTATACCGAACACTGAAGCTTTCTTT. Translated: CASIPTASIPNTEAFF.

The chain has TRBV19 and TRBJ2-7; TRBD1 is a possible D gene (6 bases). The CDR3 consists of 13 residues. V was cut by 5 bases and J by 2 bases, with 10 bases left in between. The germline V gene has CDR1 LNHDA and CDR2 SQIVND (reference sequence). CDR3 sequence: CASSLGQPYEQYF. CDR3 DNA sequence: TGTGCCAGTAGTCTAGGACAGCCCTACGAGCAGTACTTC. Full variable domain (missing parts from reference TRBV19 and TRBJ2-7): DGGITQSPKYLFRKEGQNVTLSCEQNLNHDAMYWYRQDPGQGLRLIYYSQIVNDFQKGDIAEGYSVSREKKESFPLTVTSAQKNPTAFYLCASSLGQPYEQYFGPGTRLTVT.

The rearrangement links TRBV13 to TRBJ2-1, with D unclear. The CDR3 totals 14 residues. Trimming stripped 4 bases from V and 4 bases from J, with 11 bases between. The germline V gene encodes CDR1 PRHDT and CDR2 FYEKMQ (reference sequence). This chain's CDR3 is CASSSRVGYNEQFF. The DNA for the CDR3 is TGTGCCAGCAGCTCCCGCGTTGGTTACAATGAGCAGTTCTTC.

V and J are TRBV27 and TRBJ1-5; D ambiguous. The CDR3 is 13 amino acids. V was clipped by 3 bases and J by 4 bases, with 7 bases between them. CDR1 and CDR2 (germline): MNHEY, SMNVEV (reference sequence). In nucleotides, the CDR3 is TGTGCCAGCAGTTTCGTCAGAAATCAGCCCCAGCATTTT. It specifies CASSFVRNQPQHF.

The chain recombines TRBV20-1 with TRBJ1-4; D gene uncertain. In germline, CDR1 is DFQATT, CDR2 SNEGSKA (reference sequence). V lost 3 bases and J 6 bases, leaving 17 bases between the germline ends. The CDR3 has 15 residues. CDR3: CSASLQKPPYEKLFF. The CDR3 DNA follows: TGCAGTGCTAGTCTACAGAAACCACCCTATGAAAAACTGTTTTTT.

J is TRBJ1-3 and V is TRBV5-5; 9 nucleotides match TRBD1. Germline trimming cut 4 bases from V and 4 bases from J; bases unmatched to any gene: 6. The CDR3 has 15 amino acids. Germline V gene lookup returns CDR1 SGHKS and CDR2 YYEKEE (reference sequence). CDR3 amino acids: CASSGTGTGGNTIYF. CDR3 DNA sequence: TGTGCCAGCAGCGGTACCGGGACAGGGGGAAACACCATATATTTT.

The V call is TRBV7-2, the J call TRBJ1-2, with TRBD1 as a possible D gene (5 bases). V lost 1 base to trimming and J lost 3 bases, with 9 bases between them. The CDR3 runs to 14 residues. Germline V lookup: CDR1 SGHTA, CDR2 FQGNSA. The CDR3 DNA reads as TGTGCCAGCAGCTTAGTTGAACAGGACTATGGCTACACCTTC. Translated, it gives CASSLVEQDYGYTF. Complete variable domain (other parts from reference TRBV7-2 and TRBJ1-2): GAGVSQSPSNKVTEKGKDVELRCDPISGHTALYWYRQSLGQGLEFLIYFQGNSAPDKSGLPSDRFSAERTGGSVSTLTIQRTQQEDSAVYLCASSLVEQDYGYTFGSGTRLTVV.

In nucleotides, the CDR3 is TGTGCCATCAGGGAAGGGGCGGCTGGAAACACCATATATTTT. Protein: CAIREGAAGNTIYF. This rearrangement joins TRBV10-3 to TRBJ1-3; tentative D call: TRBD1 (5 bases). Germline CDR1 and CDR2: ENHRY and SYGVKD. V was trimmed by 6 bases and J by 2 bases, leaving 11 bases between them. This CDR3 region has 14 residues.

V usage is TRBV5-1 and J usage is TRBJ2-3; 10 bases map to TRBD2. Germline-derived CDR1 and CDR2 are SGHRS and YFSETQ. This CDR3 has 15 amino acids. V shed 0 bases, J shed 7 bases, and the junction held 5 bases outside the gene matches. This CDR3 is CASSLDLAGVNTQYF. For the CDR3, the DNA is TGCGCCAGCAGCTTGGATCTAGCGGGAGTTAATACGCAGTATTTT.